Included here is one TCR beta chain sequence, with context. Unique molecular identifiers were used to barcode this TCRbeta library. TCRdb used MiXCR to reprocess the PCR reads, holding one entry per CDR3 protein. The sample shows around 530,000 distinct CDR3 sequences, approximately 32% of them seen only once. The sample originates from a study of T-cell reconstitution after alpha-beta-depleted transplantation in children. The V end was cut by 8 bases, the J end by 5 bases, with 10 bases between. This CDR3 has 12 residues. This rearrangement joins TRBV12-3 or TRBV12-4 to TRBJ2-1; tentative D call: TRBD2 (6 bases). This clonotype was sampled from a human donor who donated a stem cell graft to a child with aplastic anemia. Sequences were derived from PBMCs from the stem cell graft donor, sampled from the stem cell graft. The CDR3 region is CASRAGNNEQFF. CDR3 DNA: TGTGCCAGCCGGGCGGGGAACAATGAGCAGTTCTTC.